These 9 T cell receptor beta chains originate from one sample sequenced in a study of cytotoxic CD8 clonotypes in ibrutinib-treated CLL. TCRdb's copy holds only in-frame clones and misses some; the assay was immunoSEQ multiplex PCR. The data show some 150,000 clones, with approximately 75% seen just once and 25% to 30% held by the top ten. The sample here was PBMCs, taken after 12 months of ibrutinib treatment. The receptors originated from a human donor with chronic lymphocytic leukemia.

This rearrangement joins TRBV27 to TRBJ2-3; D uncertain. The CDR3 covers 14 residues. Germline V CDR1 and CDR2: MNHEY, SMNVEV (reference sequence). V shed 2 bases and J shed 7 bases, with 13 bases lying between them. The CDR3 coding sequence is TGTGCCAGCAGTTTAGCCTGGGGTCCCAATACGCAGTATTTT. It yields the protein CASSLAWGPNTQYF.

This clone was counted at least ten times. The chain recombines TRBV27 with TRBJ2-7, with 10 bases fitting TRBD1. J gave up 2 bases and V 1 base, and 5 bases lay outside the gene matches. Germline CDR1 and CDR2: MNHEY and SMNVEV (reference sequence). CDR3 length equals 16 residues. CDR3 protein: CASSLLGQGGTYEQYF. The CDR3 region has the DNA TGTGCCAGCAGTTTATTAGGACAGGGGGGTACCTACGAGCAGTACTTC.

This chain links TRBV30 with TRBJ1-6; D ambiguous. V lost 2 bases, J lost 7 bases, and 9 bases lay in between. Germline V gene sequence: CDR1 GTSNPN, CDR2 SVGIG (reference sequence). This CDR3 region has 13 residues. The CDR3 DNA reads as TGTGCCTGGAGTTTAACGGCAAATTCACCCCTCCACTTT. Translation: CAWSLTANSPLHF.

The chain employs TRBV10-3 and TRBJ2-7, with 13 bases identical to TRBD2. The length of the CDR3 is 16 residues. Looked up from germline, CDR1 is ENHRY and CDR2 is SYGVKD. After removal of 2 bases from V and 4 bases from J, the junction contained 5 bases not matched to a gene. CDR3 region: CAISEGLAGAWYEQYF. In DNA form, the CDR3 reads TGTGCCATCAGTGAGGGACTAGCGGGGGCATGGTACGAGCAGTACTTC.

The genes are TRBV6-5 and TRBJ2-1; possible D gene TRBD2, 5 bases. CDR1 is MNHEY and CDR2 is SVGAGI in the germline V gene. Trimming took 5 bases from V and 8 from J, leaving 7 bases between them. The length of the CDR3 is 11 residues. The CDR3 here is CASSSGDEQFF. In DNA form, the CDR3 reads TGTGCCAGCAGTAGCGGAGATGAGCAGTTCTTC.

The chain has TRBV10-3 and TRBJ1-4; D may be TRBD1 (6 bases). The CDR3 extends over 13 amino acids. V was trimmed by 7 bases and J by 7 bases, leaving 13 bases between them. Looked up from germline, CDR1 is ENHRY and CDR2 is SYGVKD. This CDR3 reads CAITRGSGEKLFF. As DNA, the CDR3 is TGTGCCATCACCAGGGGTTCTGGTGAAAAACTGTTTTTT.

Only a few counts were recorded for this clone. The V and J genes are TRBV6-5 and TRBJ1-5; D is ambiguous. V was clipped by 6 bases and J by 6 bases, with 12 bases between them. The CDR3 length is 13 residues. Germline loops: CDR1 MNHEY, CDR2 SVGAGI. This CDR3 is CASRQEVSQPQHF. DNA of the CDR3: TGTGCCAGCAGGCAGGAGGTCTCTCAGCCCCAGCATTTT.

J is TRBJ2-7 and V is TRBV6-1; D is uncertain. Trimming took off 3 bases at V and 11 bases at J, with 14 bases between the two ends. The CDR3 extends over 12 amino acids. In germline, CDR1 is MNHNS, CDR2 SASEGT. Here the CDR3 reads CASSELSEWEYF. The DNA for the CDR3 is TGTGCCAGCAGTGAGCTGTCGGAGTGGGAGTACTTC.

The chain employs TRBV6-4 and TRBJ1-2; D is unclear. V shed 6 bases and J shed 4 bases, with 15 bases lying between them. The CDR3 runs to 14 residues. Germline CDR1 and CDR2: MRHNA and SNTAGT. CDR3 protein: CASSAEGAPYGYTF. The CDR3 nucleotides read TGTGCCAGCAGCGCCGAGGGAGCACCCTATGGCTACACCTTC.